The 2 T cell receptor beta chains given below trace back to one sample, sequenced in a study of beta chain features in type 1 diabetes. Every bit of the isolated RNA underwent reverse transcription, so sequencing read expressed TCRB transcripts. Assay: immunoSEQ multiplex PCR; the TCRdb copy retains only in-frame clones and omits some. The data contain around 360,000 clones, 10% to 15% of them singletons. Overall study results and limits: For Type 1 diabetes patients, all four CD4+ subsets carried TCRB CDR3s that were moderately but significantly shorter.

Their antigens remain unidentified. Sample: naive CD4+ T cells from blood. The receptor source for this set is a woman aged 18-29 years with type 1 diabetes.

This clone was observed a few times. The genes are TRBV28 and TRBJ1-5; perhaps TRBD1 as D (6 bases). Germline V gene sequence: CDR1 MDHEN, CDR2 SYDVKM. The ends were cut back, 5 bases at V and 7 bases at J, with 15 bases in the middle. The CDR3 has 14 residues. This CDR3 reads CASSGQLGRQPQHF. CDR3 in DNA: TGTGCCAGCAGTGGACAGCTCGGTAGGCAGCCCCAGCATTTT.

This chain connects TRBV9 to TRBJ2-1; 9 nucleotides agree with TRBD2. Trimming removed 2 bases from V and 8 bases from J; junction bases left unmatched: 11. This CDR3 comprises 16 residues. The germline V gene encodes CDR1 SGDLS and CDR2 YYNGEE. CDR3 DNA sequence: TGTGCCAGCAGCGTGAGGACTAGCGTTGTAATGCATGAGCAGTTCTTC. This codes for CASSVRTSVVMHEQFF.